This is a list of T cell receptor beta chains from one sample in a study of T cell responses to AZD1222 COVID-19 vaccine. Some clones are missing from TCRdb's copy, which holds only in-frame ones; the method was immunoSEQ multiplex PCR. The table lists about 120,000 clones, roughly nine tenths of them singletons, with about 5.3% in the top ten. The sample consisted of peripheral blood, taken on day 0 of AZD1222 vaccination. The source is an adult in good health. Each CDR3 is given with its conserved first and last residue. A D gene is named only where the DNA matches it firmly. Rows may omit the clone size; those that give it use once, few, many or a size class.

CDR3nt: TGTGCCAGCAGCCACCGGCCGGCAGGAAATAATTCACCCCTCCACTTT
CDR3aa: CASSHRPAGNNSPLHF
abundance: -
d_gene: -
j_gene: TRBJ1-6
v_gene: TRBV3-1/TRBV3-2

CDR3nt: TGTGCCAGCAGCCGGACGGCCTCCTACGAGCAGTACTTC
CDR3aa: CASSRTASYEQYF
abundance: once
d_gene: -
j_gene: TRBJ2-7
v_gene: TRBV5-6

CDR3nt: TGTGCCAGTAGTATTGCAAGGGGGAATTCACCCCTCCACTTT
CDR3aa: CASSIARGNSPLHF
abundance: -
d_gene: -
j_gene: TRBJ1-6
v_gene: TRBV19

CDR3nt: TGTGCCAGCAGTGAAGGCGCCCTCTCCTACAATGAGCAGTTCTTC
CDR3aa: CASSEGALSYNEQFF
abundance: -
d_gene: -
j_gene: TRBJ2-1
v_gene: TRBV2

CDR3nt: TGTGCCAGCTCTCGTGGTCCATGGGGGGGGGCTTTCTTT
CDR3aa: CASSRGPWGGAFF
abundance: few
d_gene: -
j_gene: TRBJ1-1
v_gene: TRBV27

CDR3nt: TGTGCCAGCAGTTTTTATATTAATCAGCCCCAGCATTTT
CDR3aa: CASSFYINQPQHF
abundance: -
d_gene: -
j_gene: TRBJ1-5
v_gene: TRBV12-3/TRBV12-4

CDR3nt: TGTGCCAGCAGATTGTCAGGGCTTGGCTACACCTTC
CDR3aa: CASRLSGLGYTF
abundance: -
d_gene: -
j_gene: TRBJ1-2
v_gene: TRBV6-5

CDR3nt: TGTGCCAGCAGTTTAGCGGGAACTGAAGCTTTCTTT
CDR3aa: CASSLAGTEAFF
abundance: -
d_gene: -
j_gene: TRBJ1-1
v_gene: TRBV12-3/TRBV12-4

CDR3nt: TGTGCCAGCAACGAAGGGACAGGGTGGTATGGCTACACCTTC
CDR3aa: CASNEGTGWYGYTF
abundance: -
d_gene: TRBD1
j_gene: TRBJ1-2
v_gene: TRBV6-6

CDR3nt: TGTGCCAGCAGCTTGGCAGGGCCGGGGCAGCCCCAGCATTTT
CDR3aa: CASSLAGPGQPQHF
abundance: -
d_gene: -
j_gene: TRBJ1-5
v_gene: TRBV5-4

CDR3nt: TGCGCCAGCAGCTTGGACGGGCAGGGCCATGGTCCTGGCTACACCTTC
CDR3aa: CASSLDGQGHGPGYTF
abundance: -
d_gene: -
j_gene: TRBJ1-2
v_gene: TRBV5-1

CDR3nt: TGTGCCAGCATCGATCCCGCCTACGAGCAGTACTTC
CDR3aa: CASIDPAYEQYF
abundance: -
d_gene: -
j_gene: TRBJ2-7
v_gene: TRBV27

CDR3nt: TGCGCCAGCAGCTTGTCCGGGAATGGAAACACCATATATTTT
CDR3aa: CASSLSGNGNTIYF
abundance: -
d_gene: -
j_gene: TRBJ1-3
v_gene: TRBV5-1

CDR3nt: TGCGCCAGCAGCCAAGAGTCTAATCAGCCCCAGCATTTT
CDR3aa: CASSQESNQPQHF
abundance: once
d_gene: -
j_gene: TRBJ1-5
v_gene: TRBV4-1

CDR3nt: TGTGCCTGGAGTGCCAGGGTCGAAACTGAAGCTTTCTTT
CDR3aa: CAWSARVETEAFF
abundance: -
d_gene: -
j_gene: TRBJ1-1
v_gene: TRBV30

CDR3nt: TGTGCCAGTGCAGCTGTGGGCAGGGTATTGGTCGATGAGCAGTTCTTC
CDR3aa: CASAAVGRVLVDEQFF
abundance: -
d_gene: -
j_gene: TRBJ2-1
v_gene: TRBV19

CDR3nt: TGTGCCAGCAGCGTATCTACAGGGGGGAATGGAGAGACCCAGTACTTC
CDR3aa: CASSVSTGGNGETQYF
abundance: -
d_gene: TRBD1
j_gene: TRBJ2-5
v_gene: TRBV9

CDR3nt: TGCAGCGTTGCCGCTGGGACAGGCGTGAATCAGCCCCAGCATTTT
CDR3aa: CSVAAGTGVNQPQHF
abundance: once
d_gene: TRBD1
j_gene: TRBJ1-5
v_gene: TRBV29-1

CDR3nt: TGTGCCAGCAGCGGAAAAATTGGGACAGGGCGAGGCTACACCTTC
CDR3aa: CASSGKIGTGRGYTF
abundance: -
d_gene: TRBD1
j_gene: TRBJ1-2
v_gene: TRBV9

CDR3nt: TGTGCCACCAGTGATCTAGCGGGAGGGTACAATGAGCAGTTCTTC
CDR3aa: CATSDLAGGYNEQFF
abundance: -
d_gene: TRBD2
j_gene: TRBJ2-1
v_gene: TRBV24-1

CDR3nt: TGTGCCAGCAGCTGGACGGGTAGCAATCAGCCCCAGCATTTT
CDR3aa: CASSWTGSNQPQHF
abundance: -
d_gene: -
j_gene: TRBJ1-5
v_gene: TRBV5-6

CDR3nt: TGTGCCAGCAGCACCTGGGTAGCTACTAACTATGGCTACACCTTC
CDR3aa: CASSTWVATNYGYTF
abundance: -
d_gene: -
j_gene: TRBJ1-2
v_gene: TRBV5-4

CDR3nt: TGTGCCAGTAGTCACAGGGGGCCGATCGAGACCCAGTACTTC
CDR3aa: CASSHRGPIETQYF
abundance: -
d_gene: TRBD1
j_gene: TRBJ2-5
v_gene: TRBV19

CDR3nt: TGCAGTGCTAGTAGACAGGGGATCCAAATCCTGAACACTGAAGCTTTCTTT
CDR3aa: CSASRQGIQILNTEAFF
abundance: -
d_gene: TRBD1
j_gene: TRBJ1-1
v_gene: TRBV20-1

CDR3nt: TGTGCCAGCAGTCTCCCGGGACAGGGGGTAGGCGAGCAGTACTTC
CDR3aa: CASSLPGQGVGEQYF
abundance: -
d_gene: TRBD1
j_gene: TRBJ2-7
v_gene: TRBV6-5

CDR3nt: TGTGCCAGCAGGGTCACTAGCGGAGGCAGCTTAGCCAAAAACATTCAGTACTTC
CDR3aa: CASRVTSGGSLAKNIQYF
abundance: -
d_gene: TRBD2
j_gene: TRBJ2-4
v_gene: TRBV2

CDR3nt: TGTGCCTGGAGTCCAACCCGAGGAGAGCAGTACTTC
CDR3aa: CAWSPTRGEQYF
abundance: -
d_gene: -
j_gene: TRBJ2-7
v_gene: TRBV30

CDR3nt: TGTGCTAGTGGTTTGGAGGGGGTGTTGCCCCAGCATTTT
CDR3aa: CASGLEGVLPQHF
abundance: -
d_gene: -
j_gene: TRBJ1-5
v_gene: TRBV12-5

CDR3nt: TGCGCCAGCAGCCTCGGGCACAACACCGGGGAGCTGTTTTTT
CDR3aa: CASSLGHNTGELFF
abundance: -
d_gene: -
j_gene: TRBJ2-2
v_gene: TRBV5-1

CDR3nt: TGTGCCAGCAGCGCGGCCGGCAGGGGATCCGATGAGCAGTTCTTC
CDR3aa: CASSAAGRGSDEQFF
abundance: -
d_gene: -
j_gene: TRBJ2-1
v_gene: TRBV9

CDR3nt: TGTGCCAGTAGGTACCGGGATTCACCCCTCCACTTT
CDR3aa: CASRYRDSPLHF
abundance: few
d_gene: -
j_gene: TRBJ1-6
v_gene: TRBV19

CDR3nt: TGTGCCAGCAGCCAGAGGGTGAGCAGGGGCTACACCTTC
CDR3aa: CASSQRVSRGYTF
abundance: -
d_gene: -
j_gene: TRBJ1-2
v_gene: TRBV12-3/TRBV12-4

CDR3nt: TGTGCCAGCAGCCCGGAGGGGGCCGGGGAGCTGTTTTTT
CDR3aa: CASSPEGAGELFF
abundance: -
d_gene: -
j_gene: TRBJ2-2
v_gene: TRBV7-9

CDR3nt: TGTGCCAGCAGCCAGGCCGCTCAAGAGACCCAGTACTTC
CDR3aa: CASSQAAQETQYF
abundance: -
d_gene: -
j_gene: TRBJ2-5
v_gene: TRBV14

CDR3nt: TGTGCCAGCAGCTTAGAAGGGGGCGATAACTATGGCTACACCTTC
CDR3aa: CASSLEGGDNYGYTF
abundance: -
d_gene: TRBD1
j_gene: TRBJ1-2
v_gene: TRBV11-1

CDR3nt: TGTGCCAGCAGTTTCTCGGAACATCTCCAAGAGCAGTTCTTC
CDR3aa: CASSFSEHLQEQFF
abundance: -
d_gene: -
j_gene: TRBJ2-1
v_gene: TRBV28

CDR3nt: TGTGCCAGTAGTATACAGAAAACCCAAGAGACCCAGTACTTC
CDR3aa: CASSIQKTQETQYF
abundance: -
d_gene: -
j_gene: TRBJ2-5
v_gene: TRBV19

CDR3nt: TGTGCCAGCAGTGAAGTTAGCGGCCGCTATGGCTACACCTTC
CDR3aa: CASSEVSGRYGYTF
abundance: -
d_gene: -
j_gene: TRBJ1-2
v_gene: TRBV6-1

CDR3nt: TGTGCCAGCAGCTCTGAAGATAGGACAGGGATCACTGAAGCTTTCTTT
CDR3aa: CASSSEDRTGITEAFF
abundance: -
d_gene: TRBD1
j_gene: TRBJ1-1
v_gene: TRBV4-2

CDR3nt: TGTGCCAGCAGCGTAAGGGCAGTGCTATCCTACGAGCAGTACTTC
CDR3aa: CASSVRAVLSYEQYF
abundance: -
d_gene: -
j_gene: TRBJ2-7
v_gene: TRBV9

CDR3nt: TGTGCCAGCAGTGCCAACGGACAGGGACTAGGGACTGAAGCTTTCTTT
CDR3aa: CASSANGQGLGTEAFF
abundance: -
d_gene: TRBD1
j_gene: TRBJ1-1
v_gene: TRBV27

CDR3nt: TGTGCCAGCAGCCTTGATGGGACACCGGATTATGGCTACACCTTC
CDR3aa: CASSLDGTPDYGYTF
abundance: -
d_gene: -
j_gene: TRBJ1-2
v_gene: TRBV9

CDR3nt: TGCGCCAGCAGCTCCGGGACTGCCAATTTAGCTAACTATGGCTACACCTTC
CDR3aa: CASSSGTANLANYGYTF
abundance: -
d_gene: -
j_gene: TRBJ1-2
v_gene: TRBV5-1

CDR3nt: TGTGCCAGCAGCCCCGGACAGGGGCAGGAGCAGTACTTC
CDR3aa: CASSPGQGQEQYF
abundance: -
d_gene: TRBD1
j_gene: TRBJ2-7
v_gene: TRBV7-3

CDR3nt: TGTGCCAGCAGGTTGGGAGGATCCCGAGGCTACGAGCAGTACTTC
CDR3aa: CASRLGGSRGYEQYF
abundance: -
d_gene: -
j_gene: TRBJ2-7
v_gene: TRBV28